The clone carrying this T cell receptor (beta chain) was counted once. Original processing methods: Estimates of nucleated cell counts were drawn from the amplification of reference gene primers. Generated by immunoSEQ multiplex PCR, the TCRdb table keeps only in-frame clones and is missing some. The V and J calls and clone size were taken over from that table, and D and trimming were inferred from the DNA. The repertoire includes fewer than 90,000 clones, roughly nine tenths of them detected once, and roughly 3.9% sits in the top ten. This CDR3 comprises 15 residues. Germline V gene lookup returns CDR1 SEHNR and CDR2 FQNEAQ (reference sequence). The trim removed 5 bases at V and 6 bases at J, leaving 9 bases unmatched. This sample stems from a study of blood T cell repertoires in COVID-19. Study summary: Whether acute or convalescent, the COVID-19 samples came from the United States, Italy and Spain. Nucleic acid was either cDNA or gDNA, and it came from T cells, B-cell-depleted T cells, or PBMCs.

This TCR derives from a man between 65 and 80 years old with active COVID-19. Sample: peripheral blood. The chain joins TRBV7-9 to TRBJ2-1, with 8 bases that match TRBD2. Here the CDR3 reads CASSPPGLEGNEQFF. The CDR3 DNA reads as TGTGCCAGCAGCCCGCCGGGACTAGAGGGCAATGAGCAGTTCTTC.